These 21 T cell receptor beta chains were sequenced from one sample in a study of cytomegalovirus exposure and HLA in healthy donors (dated by TCRdb to the late 2010s). Preparation of the library involved the immunoSEQ multiplex PCR assay. The multiplex PCR relied on a mix of 60 forward primers for TCR Vbeta segments and 13 reverse primers for TCR Jbeta segments. The table was pulled from immuneACCESS by TCRdb, which kept in-frame rearrangements only. Such tables lose some clones; where checked, under half of the loss comes from unresolved V genes, and the rest has no known cause. In all, the sample holds about 150,000 clones, and more than 75% of those were seen once. The ten largest clones capture around 14% of the sample. Sequencing used PBMCs. These TCRs come from a woman between 35 and 50 years old in good health and CMV-seronegative.

This clone was seen a handful of times. The V and J genes are TRBV5-4 and TRBJ1-6; no definite D call. The CDR3 length is 16 residues. V lost 0 bases to trimming and J lost 1 base, with 8 bases between them. Per the germline V gene, CDR1 is SGHNT and CDR2 is YYREEE (reference sequence). CDR3 bases: TGTGCCAGCAGCTTGGGCGCACTATCCTATAATTCACCCCTCCACTTT. It codes for CASSLGALSYNSPLHF.

The V call is TRBV6-5, the J call TRBJ1-2; 9 bases map to TRBD1. J gave up 5 bases and V 0 bases, and 7 bases lay outside the gene matches. The CDR3 has 16 residues. Germline loops: CDR1 MNHEY, CDR2 SVGAGI. This chain's CDR3 is CASSYSKWTGDYGYTF. CDR3 sequence (DNA): TGTGCCAGCAGTTACTCGAAATGGACAGGGGATTATGGCTACACCTTC.

The V and J genes are TRBV7-8 and TRBJ1-1; no reliable D call. This CDR3 comprises 16 residues. Germline-derived CDR1 and CDR2 are SGHVS and FQNEAQ. Trimming removed 3 bases from V and 1 base from J, with 15 bases in between. The CDR3 sequence is CASSLSVAFPNTEAFF. DNA of the CDR3: TGTGCCAGCAGCTTGTCGGTTGCCTTCCCGAACACTGAAGCTTTCTTT.

The chain recombines TRBV19 with TRBJ2-1; D might be TRBD1 (5 bases). Germline V gene data show CDR1 as LNHDA and CDR2 as SQIVND (reference sequence). Trimming removed 5 bases at V and 3 bases at J, with 11 bases between. The CDR3 has 14 amino acids. CDR3 region: CASSSGPLYNEQFF. CDR3 bases: TGTGCCAGTAGTTCAGGGCCTCTCTACAATGAGCAGTTCTTC.

V and J are TRBV4-3 and TRBJ1-2; 7 positions agree with TRBD1. Per germline, CDR1 LGHNA and CDR2 YSLEER. With V trimmed by 2 bases and J by 7 bases, 10 bases remained unmatched. The CDR3 extends over 15 amino acids. The chain's CDR3 is CASSQLGQVGSGYTF. As DNA, the CDR3 is TGCGCCAGCAGCCAACTCGGACAGGTGGGGAGTGGCTACACCTTC.

The chain combines TRBV11-3 with TRBJ2-3, with D uncertain. The V end lost 1 base, the J end lost 8 bases, and 10 bases lay between the germline ends. The CDR3 runs to 13 residues. Germline lookup yields CDR1 SGHNT and CDR2 YENEEA. CDR3 sequence (DNA): TGTGCCAGCAGCTTAGTTGGCTTAAGTACGCAGTATTTT. This gives the protein CASSLVGLSTQYF.

The chain is built from TRBV19 and TRBJ2-1, with D possibly being TRBD2 (5 bases). V was clipped by 4 bases and J by 3 bases, with 10 bases between them. CDR3 length: 14 residues. Germline CDR1 is LNHDA and CDR2 is SQIVND (reference sequence). The CDR3 sequence: CASSNVGDYNEQFF. CDR3 in DNA: TGTGCCAGTAGTAATGTCGGGGACTACAATGAGCAGTTCTTC.

The CDR3 region is CASSLTHGDRGYEQYF. DNA of the CDR3: TGCGCCAGCAGCCTAACCCACGGGGACAGAGGCTACGAGCAGTACTTC. The chain joins TRBV5-1 to TRBJ2-7; 7 bases are shared with TRBD1. The germline CDR1 and CDR2 sequences are SGHRS and YFSETQ. With V trimmed by 4 bases and J by 3 bases, 13 bases remained unmatched. This CDR3 has 16 amino acids.

Note on this clone: No DNA is shown, since the ends of the CDR3 on it are uncertain; the CDR3 is the one TCRdb lists. The V call is TRBV21-1, the J call TRBJ2-3; the DNA was not used to check the table's D call, TRBD1. TRBV21-1 is listed as a pseudogene. Both ends counted, the CDR3 spans 18 residues. The CDR3 reads CASSRGQGVGPGTDTQYF.

This rearrangement joins TRBV28 to TRBJ1-1, with 7 bases identical to TRBD1. Losses at the gene ends were 5 bases for V and 5 bases for J; bases not matched to a gene: 8. The CDR3 has 14 amino acids. CDR1 and CDR2 (germline): MDHEN, SYDVKM. The CDR3 DNA reads as TGTGCCAGCAGTCCCCCAAAGGGGGCGACTGAAGCTTTCTTT. As protein: CASSPPKGATEAFF.

This chain links TRBV7-2 with TRBJ1-2; 9 nucleotides align to TRBD1. J gave up 8 bases and V 5 bases, and 6 bases lay outside the gene matches. CDR1 is SGHTA, CDR2 FQGNSA, per germline. The CDR3 totals 13 residues. The CDR3 DNA reads as TGTGCCAGCAGCCCTCGACAGGGGGACGGCTACACCTTC. Amino acids: CASSPRQGDGYTF.

The CDR3 nucleotides read TGTGCCAGCAGTGACAGGGGCGGAACTGAAGCTTTCTTT. Residues: CASSDRGGTEAFF. J is TRBJ1-1 and V is TRBV6-1, with TRBD1 as a possible D gene (6 bases). Germline values: CDR1 MNHNS, CDR2 SASEGT. The CDR3 sequence is 13 residues long. V dropped 3 bases and J dropped 5 bases, with 10 bases sitting between them.

The V call is TRBV10-1, the J call TRBJ1-6; no definite D call. The CDR3 has 13 residues. V was trimmed by 2 bases and J by 4 bases, leaving 3 bases between them. Germline V lookup: CDR1 WNHNN, CDR2 SYGVQD (reference sequence). CDR3 coding DNA: TGCGCCAGCAGTGAGGAGTATAATTCACCCCTCCACTTT. As protein: CASSEEYNSPLHF.

The rearrangement uses TRBV27 and TRBJ2-7; D is perhaps TRBD2 (6 bases). The CDR3 sequence is 15 residues long. From germline, CDR1 is MNHEY and CDR2 SMNVEV (reference sequence). The V end lost 3 bases, the J end lost 1 base, and 13 bases lay between the germline ends. DNA of the CDR3: TGTGCCAGCAGTTTTGTGAGGAGGGGTTCCTACGAGCAGTACTTC. Its protein product is CASSFVRRGSYEQYF.

The rearrangement links TRBV4-2 to TRBJ2-5, with 7 positions matching TRBD2. The V segment lost 4 bases and the J segment 5 bases; nucleotides outside the gene matches: 10. The germline V gene has CDR1 LGHNA and CDR2 YNFKEQ. The CDR3 runs 15 residues. Here the CDR3 DNA reads TGTGCCAGCAGCCCCAACGCCGGGACTAAGGAGACCCAGTACTTC. Its protein is CASSPNAGTKETQYF.

This clone was observed a handful of times. The chain employs TRBV7-3 and TRBJ2-3; possibly TRBD2 for D (6 bases). Germline-derived CDR1 and CDR2 are SGHTA and FQGTGA. This CDR3 comprises 17 residues. V lost 1 base and J lost 6, with 20 bases in between. Written as DNA, the CDR3 is TGTGCCAGCAGCTTAAGCCCCCCCTTTAGCGGTAGTGATACGCAGTATTTT. Protein sequence: CASSLSPPFSGSDTQYF.

The genes are TRBV7-8 and TRBJ1-5; D may be TRBD1 (6 bases). The CDR3 totals 15 residues. V was trimmed by 2 bases and J by 4 bases, leaving 12 bases between them. Germline CDR1 is SGHVS and CDR2 is FQNEAQ. Here the CDR3 DNA reads TGTGCCAGCAGCTTAAACAGGGTAGGGAATCAGCCCCAGCATTTT. This gives the protein CASSLNRVGNQPQHF.

The rearrangement links TRBV11-2 to TRBJ2-5; no reliable D call. The ends were cut back, 3 bases at V and 4 bases at J, with 3 bases in the middle. The CDR3 is made up of 11 amino acids. CDR1 and CDR2 from the germline V gene are SGHAT and FQNNGV. The CDR3 reads CASSFGETQYF. As DNA, the CDR3 is TGTGCCAGCAGCTTCGGAGAGACCCAGTACTTC.

With respect to this clone: Germline and junction disagree at one end, which may indicate a read error. This sequence joins TRBV7-7 and TRBJ2-2; possible D gene TRBD2, 6 bases. CDR1 is SSHAT, CDR2 FNYEAQ, per germline (reference sequence). The CDR3 sequence is 16 residues long. CDR3 sequence (DNA): TGTGCTAGCAGCCCATCCGGGAGAGGGAACACCGGGGAGCTGTTTTTT. This translates into CASSPSGRGNTGELFF.

The V gene is TRBV19, the J gene TRBJ1-2, with D possibly TRBD1 on 5 matching bases. CDR3 size: 12 residues. Germline V gives CDR1 LNHDA, CDR2 SQIVND (reference sequence). Trimming cost V 6 bases and J 5 bases, with 10 bases left between them. CDR3 nucleotide sequence: TGTGCCAGTAGGGGGCGGGGATATGGCTACACCTTC. Residues: CASRGRGYGYTF.

The chain couples TRBV4-1 to TRBJ2-7; 8 nucleotides match TRBD1. From germline, CDR1 is MGHRA and CDR2 YSYEKL. There are 15 residues in the CDR3. The V gene end was trimmed by 1 base and the J gene end by 3 bases; junction bases not matched to a gene: 5. In DNA, the CDR3 is TGCGCCAGCAGCCAAGTGGGAACAGGGGGCTACGAGCAGTACTTC. Encoded protein: CASSQVGTGGYEQYF.